The 25 T cell receptor beta chains in this list originate from one sample, sequenced in a study of preoperative IRX-2 immunotherapy in early breast cancer (dated by TCRdb to about 2019). Libraries were built with the immunoSEQ multiplex PCR assay. Not all clones reach the TCRdb copy of this immuneACCESS table, which keeps in-frame sequences only. Checked studies attribute under half of the gap to unresolved V genes and leave the rest unexplained. The sample table lists 25,000 to 30,000 clones, roughly four fifths of them with a count of one. Clones ranked in the top ten supply 3% to 3.5% of the sample. This sample's treatment or condition label indicates: preoperative locoregional IRX-2 cytokine immunotherapy. The specimen was taken from a patient treated with IRX-2 immunotherapy. The source is a human donor with breast cancer.

This clone came up once. The rearrangement uses TRBV6-8 and TRBJ1-5, with TRBD1 identical over 7 bases. J lost 9 bases, V lost 6 bases, and 5 bases had no gene match. The CDR3 length is 12 residues. Germline CDR1 and CDR2: MNHGY and SAAAGT. CDR3 loop: CASSGRTGPQHF. DNA for the CDR3: TGTGCCAGCAGCGGACGGACAGGGCCCCAGCATTTT.

The chain couples TRBV6-7 to TRBJ2-2, with TRBD2 identical over 8 bases. TRBV6-7 is an ORF; its function is uncertain. This CDR3 is built from 16 residues. V was clipped by 6 bases and J by 7 bases; unmatched bases: 13. The CDR3 DNA reads TGTGCCAGCAGCTACAGCGGGGGCGCTGACCTCGGGGAGCTGTTTTTT. It codes for CASSYSGGADLGELFF.

The chain couples TRBV11-3 to TRBJ1-1, with unresolved D. Germline V gene lookup returns CDR1 SGHNT and CDR2 YENEEA. The CDR3 extends over 14 amino acids. The V gene lost 0 bases and the J gene lost 3 bases, with 8 bases spanning the gap. CDR3: CASSLDRTDTEAFF. In DNA, the CDR3 is TGTGCCAGCAGCTTAGATAGAACGGACACTGAAGCTTTCTTT.

V is TRBV6-8 and J is TRBJ2-2, with a possible D match to TRBD1 (6 bases). The V gene lost 6 bases and the J gene lost 6 bases, with 17 bases spanning the gap. CDR1 and CDR2 from the germline V gene are MNHGY and SAAAGT. The CDR3 extends over 15 amino acids. This CDR3 is CASRLDHRVPGELFF. The CDR3 coding sequence is TGTGCCAGCAGACTCGATCACAGGGTCCCCGGGGAGCTGTTTTTT.

The chain recombines TRBV7-1 with TRBJ2-7; no firm D call. TRBV7-1 is reported as an ORF; its role is uncertain. The CDR3 loop spans 13 amino acids. V was cut by 4 bases and J by 4 bases, with 11 bases left in between. The CDR3 DNA is TGTGCCAGCAGCTTAGTTACCGGATACGAGCAGTACTTC. Encoded protein: CASSLVTGYEQYF.

The sample holds a few counts of this clone. The chain links TRBV28 to TRBJ1-1; D uncertain. The V and J ends lost 6 bases and 0 bases respectively, with 5 bases between them. This CDR3 spans 12 amino acids. Germline CDR1 reads MDHEN; CDR2 reads SYDVKM. CDR3 coding DNA: TGTGCCAGCAGCAACTTGAACACTGAAGCTTTCTTT. It is translated as CASSNLNTEAFF. Full variable domain (missing parts from reference TRBV28 and TRBJ1-1): DVKVTQSSRYLVKRTGEKVFLECVQDMDHENMFWYRQDPGLGLRLIYFSYDVKMKEKGDIPEGYSVSREKKERFSLILESASTNQTSMYLCASSNLNTEAFFGQGTRLTVV.

This clone was picked up one time. The rearrangement joins TRBV28 to TRBJ1-5, with a tentative D call TRBD1 (6 bases). This CDR3 is built from 15 residues. Per the germline V gene, CDR1 is MDHEN and CDR2 is SYDVKM. The V gene lost 5 bases and the J gene lost 7 bases, with 18 bases spanning the gap. The CDR3, as DNA: TGTGCCAGCAGTCAATTACAGGGAATACGGCAGCCCCAGCATTTT. It yields the protein CASSQLQGIRQPQHF.

The chain has TRBV6-8 and TRBJ1-2, with TRBD1 matching 8 bases. The CDR3 contains 16 residues. With V trimmed by 6 bases and J by 8 bases, 17 bases remained unmatched. Per the germline V gene, CDR1 is MNHGY and CDR2 is SAAAGT. CDR3 region: CASSPTMTTTGAGYTF. For the CDR3, the DNA is TGTGCCAGCAGCCCCACTATGACAACGACAGGGGCCGGCTACACCTTC.

This clone was picked up one time. The V gene is TRBV7-6, the J gene TRBJ1-4; weak D call: TRBD1 (6 bases). The germline gives CDR1 SGHVS, CDR2 FNYEAQ. Trimming took off 5 bases at V and 13 bases at J, with 23 bases between the two ends. The CDR3 is 15 residues long. CDR3 sequence (DNA): TGTGCCAGCAGCCAAGCCTACGGCCGGGACATGGGACTGTTTTTT. This codes for CASSQAYGRDMGLFF.

This chain joins TRBV18 and TRBJ2-5; TRBD2 matches at 11 bases. V lost 5 bases, J lost 4 bases, and 6 bases stayed unmatched. There are 15 residues in the CDR3. Germline V CDR1 and CDR2: KGHSH, LQKENI. The CDR3 DNA is TGTGCCAGCTCAACGCTAGCGGGGGGCGGAGAGACCCAGTACTTC. This gives the protein CASSTLAGGGETQYF.

The gene calls are TRBV15 and TRBJ2-3, with D perhaps matching TRBD2 (6 bases). V was pared by 4 bases and J by 5 bases, with 13 bases between. CDR1 is LNHNV and CDR2 is YYDKDF in the germline V gene (reference sequence). This CDR3 has 14 amino acids. This CDR3 is CATSKRGSEDTQYF. In nucleotides, the CDR3 is TGTGCCACCAGCAAACGGGGGTCTGAAGATACGCAGTATTTT.

The V call is TRBV6-8, the J call TRBJ1-4; 8 bases match TRBD1. There are 13 residues in the CDR3. V gave up 8 bases and J gave up 6 bases; unmatched junction bases: 5. CDR1 MNHGY and CDR2 SAAAGT come from the germline V gene. The CDR3 loop is CASGQGLHEKLFF. CDR3 sequence (DNA): TGTGCCAGCGGACAGGGCTTACATGAAAAACTGTTTTTT.

The rearrangement uses TRBV30 and TRBJ1-5; D is perhaps TRBD1 (6 bases). The V end was cut by 1 base, the J end by 0 bases, with 7 bases between. CDR1 GTSNPN and CDR2 SVGIG come from the germline V gene (reference sequence). There are 14 residues in the CDR3. This CDR3 is CAWSGDISNQPQHF. Written as DNA, the CDR3 is TGTGCCTGGAGTGGGGACATTAGCAATCAGCCCCAGCATTTT.

V and J are TRBV29-1 and TRBJ2-3; 9 bases are shared with TRBD2. V trimming: 4 bases; J trimming: 4 bases; junction bases outside the gene matches: 9. Per germline, CDR1 SQVTM and CDR2 ANQGSEA. The CDR3 sequence is 15 residues long. The CDR3 coding sequence is TGCAGCGTTGGTGGGGCTAGCGGGACTTCAGATACGCAGTATTTT. Translating gives CSVGGASGTSDTQYF.

The chain has TRBV18 and TRBJ2-2; 8 bases are a match to TRBD1. With 0 bases clipped from V and 7 bases from J, the junction kept 7 bases outside the gene matches. Germline V lookup: CDR1 KGHSH, CDR2 LQKENI. This CDR3 comprises 16 residues. The CDR3 here is CASSPPSGQVHGELFF. CDR3 bases: TGTGCCAGCTCACCACCGTCGGGACAGGTACACGGGGAGCTGTTTTTT.

CDR3 sequence (DNA): TGTGCCAGCAACCGGACCCCCGGTGATGAAAAACTGTTTTTT. It encodes CASNRTPGDEKLFF. V gene TRBV11-3 combines with J gene TRBJ1-4; D uncertain. The CDR3 has 14 residues. CDR1 is SGHNT and CDR2 is YENEEA in the germline V gene. Trimming pared 7 bases from V and 6 bases from J, leaving 15 bases between. Complete variable domain (other parts from reference TRBV11-3 and TRBJ1-4): EAGVVQSPRYKIIEKKQPVAFWCNPISGHNTLYWYLQNLGQGPELLIRYENEEAVDDSQLPKDRFSAERLKGVDSTLKIQPAELGDSAVYLCASNRTPGDEKLFFGSGTQLSVL.

The chain combines TRBV5-1 with TRBJ2-1, with 14 bases that match TRBD2. The CDR3 covers 17 residues. CDR1 SGHRS and CDR2 YFSETQ come from the germline V gene. V lost 3 bases, J lost 3 bases, and 5 bases stayed unmatched. The chain's CDR3 is CASSWLTSGGDYNEQFF. The DNA for the CDR3 is TGCGCCAGCAGCTGGTTGACTAGCGGGGGGGACTACAATGAGCAGTTCTTC.

The chain recombines TRBV11-1 with TRBJ1-5, with D perhaps TRBD1 (6 bases). The CDR3 runs 14 residues. The ends were cut back, 5 bases at V and 6 bases at J, with 14 bases in the middle. From germline, CDR1 is SGHAT and CDR2 FQDESV (reference sequence). CDR3 nucleotide sequence: TGTGCCAGCAGCCCAGGGGTTTTCGCTCAGCCCCAGCATTTT. The encoded protein is CASSPGVFAQPQHF.

The DNA for the CDR3 is TGTGCCAGCTCGAAGACAGTCACTGAAGCTTTCTTT. Protein: CASSKTVTEAFF. This rearrangement joins TRBV18 to TRBJ1-1; weak D call: TRBD1 (5 bases). Germline V gene sequence: CDR1 KGHSH, CDR2 LQKENI. The CDR3 spans 12 residues. Trimming stripped 6 bases from V and 4 bases from J, with 9 bases between. The full variable domain, in which reference TRBV18 and TRBJ1-1 provide the parts outside the CDR3, is NAGVMQNPRHLVRRRGQEARLRCSPMKGHSHVYWYRQLPEEGLKFMVYLQKENIIDESGMPKERFSAEFPKEGPSILRIQQVVRGDSAAYFCASSKTVTEAFFGQGTRLTVV.

The genes are TRBV7-5 and TRBJ2-3; the DNA was not compared with TRBD2, the D call given in the table. TRBV7-5 is classified as a pseudogene. The CDR3 loop spans 16 amino acids. CDR3 sequence: CASSLTLAGGTDTQYF. In DNA, the CDR3 is TGTGCCAGCAGCTTAACACTAGCGGGAGGTACAGATACGCAGTATTTT.

This clone was counted only a few times. This chain uses TRBV6-8 with TRBJ2-7; 7 positions match TRBD1. Looked up from germline, CDR1 is MNHGY and CDR2 is SAAAGT. V lost 6 bases, J lost 5 bases, and 7 bases stayed unmatched. The CDR3 has 13 amino acids. CDR3 sequence (DNA): TGTGCCAGCAGACTAGGGGGCGCGAACGAGCAGTACTTC. This gives the protein CASRLGGANEQYF.

This chain connects TRBV28 to TRBJ1-5, with a tentative D call TRBD1 (5 bases). CDR1 and CDR2 from the germline V gene are MDHEN and SYDVKM. The CDR3 is 14 amino acids. The V and J ends lost 5 bases and 2 bases respectively, with 10 bases between them. The CDR3 spells CASSITGGNQPQHF. For the CDR3, the DNA is TGTGCCAGCAGTATCACAGGCGGCAATCAGCCCCAGCATTTT.

V is TRBV19 and J is TRBJ1-5, with a possible D match to TRBD1 (5 bases). Germline values: CDR1 LNHDA, CDR2 SQIVND (reference sequence). The CDR3 spans 17 residues. Trimming took 4 bases from V and 0 from J, leaving 16 bases between them. CDR3 sequence (DNA): TGTGCCAGTAGTACACCCTCGGGGGGGTATAGCAATCAGCCCCAGCATTTT. Encoded protein: CASSTPSGGYSNQPQHF.

The chain is built from TRBV19 and TRBJ2-7; D is ambiguous. CDR1 LNHDA and CDR2 SQIVND come from the germline V gene (reference sequence). This CDR3 is built from 14 residues. V lost 1 base and J lost 1, with 8 bases in between. Here the CDR3 DNA reads TGTGCCAGTAGTATAGGTTTCGGATCCTACGAGCAGTACTTC. Residues: CASSIGFGSYEQYF. The full variable domain, in which reference TRBV19 and TRBJ2-7 provide the parts outside the CDR3, is DGGITQSPKYLFRKEGQNVTLSCEQNLNHDAMYWYRQDPGQGLRLIYYSQIVNDFQKGDIAEGYSVSREKKESFPLTVTSAQKNPTAFYLCASSIGFGSYEQYFGPGTRLTVT.

J is TRBJ2-2 and V is TRBV15; D remains unclear. From germline, CDR1 is LNHNV and CDR2 YYDKDF (reference sequence). Trimming pared 5 bases from V and 3 bases from J, leaving 16 bases between. CDR3 length equals 16 residues. The CDR3 region has the DNA TGTGCCACCAGCGGACGTCTCGACCAATACACCGGGGAGCTGTTTTTT. Its protein is CATSGRLDQYTGELFF.